The entry below gives a single TCR beta chain sequence along with its context. This clonotype occurred a few times. This receptor's antigen is unknown. No qualities accompany the bases; no much larger clone lies one base away. The CDR3, cysteine through phenylalanine, is 12 amino acids long. The sequence is cut down to CDR3 DNA, 36 bases in frame from base 1. Unmatched junction bases come to 3, with V trimmed by 6 bases and J by 7 bases. As encoded in the germline V gene (reference sequence), CDR1 is MNHEY while CDR2 is SMNVEV. Library preparation employed PCR. The sample was run on an Illumina HiSeq 4000. Bulk TCR libraries were made following a previously described method, with the TCR primers given in Table S5. The Qiagen AllPrep DNA/RNA kit was used to purify total RNA. Before analysis, reads from multiple sequencing runs of one library were combined. As for how the authors treated the data: Reads were retained only if their TCR constant sequence matched exactly, and those retained reads were trimmed to 150 nt and grouped according to their 12-nt molecular barcodes. Reads in each barcode group were sub-clustered using a 15% Levenshtein threshold, and a quality-weighted consensus sequence was built for each RNA molecule. Non-functional sequences were excluded, and lower-count sequences lying one edit away from another sequence were also excluded. Based on fitting two negative binomial distributions, any barcode sub-cluster with under 20% of the maximum read count was discarded. In TCRdb, the public reads were trimmed at Q25 with fastp and aligned with MiXCR, with productive beta chains retained. For every CDR3 protein sequence, its rows merge into one entry that carries the most common genes and DNA. V and J calls and clone size were set by TCRdb, not the authors. Present in this sample are fewer than 45,000 distinct CDR3 sequences, roughly 19% of which were seen just once. The ten biggest clones cover 0.9% to 1.2% of the sample.

The data stem from a study of molecular identifiers for immune sequencing clone quantification (dated by TCRdb to between 2017 and 2018). Regarding the study in general: For a replicate experiment, RNA from around 20,000 or 99,000 naive CD8 T cells was divided into five aliquots, of which four were sequenced. The study was a methods study using CD8 T cells to benchmark molecular-identifier clustering-based TCR repertoire sequencing (MIDCIRS) and TCR RNA copy counting. Results and caveats for the whole study, not just this receptor: Spiked-in Jurkat TCR RNA (10 copies' worth), which is not part of the donor repertoire, was contained in the naive libraries. Around 2.9 recovered TCR RNA copies per cell were obtained by modeling, versus 9 to 10 by digital PCR, implying a capture efficiency of 30% to 35%. When barcode sub-clustering was not used, chimeric consensus sequences inflated TCR diversity, with chimeras reaching as high as 47%. A single cell's worth of spiked-in Jurkat TCR RNA was reported detectable even among 750,000 to 1,000,000 naive CD8 T cells. In CMV-specific effector cells, clones with more than 20 RNA copies contained over 99% of molecules, whereas in naive cells such clones contained under 1% of molecules. Highly expanded clone sizes could be underestimated if identical TCR molecules share a barcode.

Naive CD8 T cell libraries were made from about 21,000 to 970,000 sorted cells using 10%, 30% or 50% of purified RNA. Naive CD8 T cells were FACS-sorted as CD8+CD4-CCR7+CD45RA+ on a BD FACSAria II into RLT Plus buffer. To test detection sensitivity, Jurkat RNA equivalent to nine to ten TCR copies was spiked into samples of about 19,000-1,100,000 naive CD8 T cells. Enrichment of CD8 T cells was performed with RosetteSep CD8+ T Cell Enrichment Cocktail and Ficoll-Paque, after which ACK red cell lysis was carried out. The TCR sequence derives from a human donor in good health. Some libraries in this study had Jurkat cell RNA spiked in. What was sequenced was naive CD8+ T cells from blood, with Jurkat cell RNA spiked in. Reading the label with the study, this specimen's cell subset or site is: FACS-sorted CD8+CD4-CCR7+CD45RA+ naive T cells. This sequence uses TRBV27 and TRBJ2-4; 7 of the junction bases match TRBD1. The DNA sequence is given as TGTGCCAGCAGGGGGACAGCGAACATTCAGTACTTC. Translation gives CASRGTANIQYF.